Presented here are 29 T cell receptor beta chains from one specimen sequenced in a study of OX40 agonist ivuxolimab in advanced cancers. Produced via immunoSEQ multiplex PCR; TCRdb's table is partial and in-frame only. The sample records more than 65,000 clones, 85% to 95% being singletons. The source was CD4+ or CD8+ T cells sorted from blood, collected in a trial of the OX40 agonist ivuxolimab. The source is an adult with an advanced solid tumor such as melanoma, head and neck, liver or kidney cancer.

The CDR3 sequence is CASSPGNAGNTIYF. The CDR3 nucleotides are TGCGCCAGCTCCCCAGGGAACGCTGGAAACACCATATATTTT. The chain joins TRBV10-1 to TRBJ1-3; TRBD1 might be the D (5 bases). Between the trimmed V and J ends, which lost 8 bases and 2 bases, there was a span of 13 bases. The CDR3 loop spans 14 amino acids. CDR1 and CDR2 from the germline V gene are WNHNN and SYGVQD (reference sequence).

The V and J genes are TRBV5-6 and TRBJ1-2, with 9 bases lining up with TRBD1. The length of the CDR3 is 14 residues. The trim removed 4 bases at V and 4 bases at J, leaving 5 bases unmatched. Germline CDR1 reads SGHDT; CDR2 reads YYEEEE. The CDR3 sequence is CASSAGQGSYGYTF. DNA of the CDR3: TGTGCCAGCAGCGCAGGACAGGGGAGCTATGGCTACACCTTC.

V gene TRBV5-6 combines with J gene TRBJ1-1, with 9 bases that match TRBD1. The CDR3 totals 19 residues. Germline CDR1 is SGHDT and CDR2 is YYEEEE. With V trimmed by 0 bases and J by 1 base, 13 bases remained unmatched. Here the CDR3 DNA reads TGTGCCAGCAGCTTGGCCAATTGGGGACAGGGAAGGCGGAACACTGAAGCTTTCTTT. This codes for CASSLANWGQGRRNTEAFF.

The chain employs TRBV5-1 and TRBJ2-7; D not resolved. The CDR3 covers 13 residues. Between the trimmed V and J ends, which lost 0 bases and 6 bases, there was a span of 10 bases. CDR1 SGHRS and CDR2 YFSETQ come from the germline V gene. The CDR3 DNA reads as TGCGCCAGCAGCTTGGGAACCTCCGGCGAGCAGTACTTC. This translates into CASSLGTSGEQYF. The full variable domain, completed using reference TRBV5-1 and TRBJ2-7, is KAGVTQTPRYLIKTRGQQVTLSCSPISGHRSVSWYQQTPGQGLQFLFEYFSETQRNKGNFPGRFSGRQFSNSRSEMNVSTLELGDSALYLCASSLGTSGEQYFGPGTRLTVT.

V gene TRBV30 combines with J gene TRBJ2-1; a weak D match, TRBD2 (6 bases). This CDR3 has 14 residues. Between the trimmed V and J ends, which lost 3 bases and 9 bases, there was a span of 18 bases. Germline loops: CDR1 GTSNPN, CDR2 SVGIG (reference sequence). The CDR3 region is CAWRAAGLQGEQFF. The CDR3 region has the DNA TGTGCCTGGAGGGCCGCGGGGCTCCAAGGTGAGCAGTTCTTC.

V and J are TRBV15 and TRBJ1-1; the D is unclear. This CDR3 contains 15 residues. The germline gives CDR1 LNHNV, CDR2 YYDKDF (reference sequence). The V end was cut by 1 base, the J end by 0 bases, with 9 bases between. DNA for the CDR3: TGTGCCACCAGCAGAGTTTTCGGGTTGAACACTGAAGCTTTCTTT. The encoded protein is CATSRVFGLNTEAFF.

The genes are TRBV7-9 and TRBJ1-1; perhaps TRBD1 as D (6 bases). The germline gives CDR1 SEHNR, CDR2 FQNEAQ (reference sequence). Trimming took off 5 bases at V and 3 bases at J, with 16 bases between the two ends. The CDR3 is 15 residues long. The CDR3 DNA is TGTGCCAGCAGCATTCCCGGGACACTCGACACTGAAGCTTTCTTT. Translated: CASSIPGTLDTEAFF.

This chain joins TRBV30 and TRBJ2-1; TRBD2 matches 8 bases. The CDR3 runs to 13 residues. Germline V CDR1 and CDR2: GTSNPN, SVGIG (reference sequence). V trimming: 0 bases; J trimming: 15 bases; junction bases outside the gene matches: 10. CDR3 bases: TGTGCCTGGAGTGTACAGCGGGGGCTCATACCGTTCTTC. It specifies CAWSVQRGLIPFF.

The chain has TRBV7-8 and TRBJ2-2, with TRBD1 identical over 9 bases. The CDR3 runs 14 residues. The V segment lost 1 base and the J segment 11 bases; nucleotides outside the gene matches: 5. In germline, CDR1 is SGHVS, CDR2 FQNEAQ. Written as DNA, the CDR3 is TGTGCCAGCAGCTTAGGGACAGGGGTCGCCGAGCTGTTTTTT. The encoded protein is CASSLGTGVAELFF.

The chain has TRBV5-6 and TRBJ1-6, with TRBD1 matching over 8 bases. The V segment lost 3 bases and the J segment 8 bases; nucleotides outside the gene matches: 7. The CDR3 has 15 amino acids. In germline, CDR1 is SGHDT, CDR2 YYEEEE. In nucleotides, the CDR3 is TGTGCCAGCAGCTCACCGACAGGGGAAGATTCACCCCTCCACTTT. Translating it yields CASSSPTGEDSPLHF.

The chain recombines TRBV30 with TRBJ2-1; either TRBD1 or TRBD2 may fit D (5 bases each). Germline V gives CDR1 GTSNPN, CDR2 SVGIG (reference sequence). This CDR3 spans 16 amino acids. The V gene lost 4 bases and the J gene lost 0 bases, with 16 bases spanning the gap. This CDR3 reads CAWTSRDPSSYNEQFF. The CDR3 DNA reads TGTGCCTGGACCTCACGGGACCCAAGCTCCTACAATGAGCAGTTCTTC.

The J gene is TRBJ1-3, the V gene TRBV6-1; no definite D call. Germline lookup yields CDR1 MNHNS and CDR2 SASEGT. The CDR3 spans 14 residues. The V end lost 4 bases, the J end lost 0 bases, and 7 bases lay between the germline ends. The CDR3 reads CASSGRSSGNTIYF. The CDR3 DNA is TGTGCCAGCAGTGGCAGGAGCTCTGGAAACACCATATATTTT.

This chain joins TRBV5-4 and TRBJ2-1; D call uncertain. CDR1 SGHNT and CDR2 YYREEE come from the germline V gene (reference sequence). The V end was cut by 0 bases, the J end by 3 bases, with 10 bases between. The CDR3 totals 15 residues. This CDR3 reads CASSLDVGNYNEQFF. The CDR3, as DNA: TGTGCCAGCAGCTTGGACGTAGGGAACTACAATGAGCAGTTCTTC.

The genes are TRBV11-2 and TRBJ1-3; D possibly corresponds to TRBD1 (5 bases). Germline values: CDR1 SGHAT, CDR2 FQNNGV. This CDR3 is built from 14 residues. Deletions cut 5 bases from V and 0 bases from J, with 8 bases between. This chain's CDR3 is CASSPGNSGNTIYF. DNA of the CDR3: TGTGCCAGCAGCCCAGGGAACTCTGGAAACACCATATATTTT.

The chain has TRBV10-3 and TRBJ2-5; 9 bases agree with TRBD1. The germline gives CDR1 ENHRY, CDR2 SYGVKD. The CDR3 covers 15 residues. Unmatched junction bases numbered 9, after V lost 6 bases and J lost 4 bases. CDR3 protein: CAIRAGTGIGETQYF. CDR3 DNA: TGTGCCATCAGGGCCGGGACAGGGATAGGAGAGACCCAGTACTTC.

This clone was counted between two and nine times. The chain combines TRBV18 with TRBJ2-2, with TRBD2 matching 7 bases. Unmatched junction bases numbered 10, after V lost 3 bases and J lost 0 bases. CDR3 length: 18 amino acids. The germline V gene encodes CDR1 KGHSH and CDR2 LQKENI. CDR3 residues: CASSPSFLRGANTGELFF. DNA for the CDR3: TGTGCCAGCTCACCCTCCTTTCTACGGGGGGCGAACACCGGGGAGCTGTTTTTT.

V usage is TRBV6-5 and J usage is TRBJ1-2; 7 bases agree with TRBD1. The CDR3 is 13 residues long. V lost 7 bases to trimming and J lost 4 bases; unmatched junction nucleotides: 6. The germline V gene has CDR1 MNHEY and CDR2 SVGAGI. CDR3 residues: CASKGGEIYGYTF. DNA for the CDR3: TGTGCCAGCAAAGGGGGCGAGATCTATGGCTACACCTTC.

In its sample, this clone was seen once. The chain carries TRBV27 and TRBJ2-6; perhaps D is TRBD1 or TRBD2 (5 bases each). CDR1 and CDR2 (germline): MNHEY, SMNVEV (reference sequence). This CDR3 is 15 amino acids long. Trimming pared 7 bases from V and 2 bases from J, leaving 12 bases between. The CDR3 region is CASTWDGAGANVLTF. The DNA for the CDR3 is TGTGCCAGCACCTGGGACGGAGCTGGGGCCAACGTCCTGACTTTC.

The chain links TRBV30 to TRBJ1-3; D uncertain. CDR1 and CDR2 (germline): GTSNPN, SVGIG (reference sequence). CDR3 length: 13 amino acids. Trimming left V 4 bases short and J 2 bases short, with 9 bases between. This CDR3 reads CAWTVQAGNTIYF. In DNA, the CDR3 is TGTGCCTGGACAGTCCAGGCTGGAAACACCATATATTTT.

The chain employs TRBV18 and TRBJ2-7; D gene ambiguous. Germline-derived CDR1 and CDR2 are KGHSH and LQKENI. CDR3 length: 17 amino acids. Trimming pared 0 bases from V and 1 base from J, leaving 16 bases between. CDR3: CASSPPGFSPGSYEQYF. The CDR3 DNA reads TGTGCCAGCTCACCACCGGGATTCTCTCCCGGTTCCTACGAGCAGTACTTC.

This chain uses TRBV15 with TRBJ2-1; 8 bases map to TRBD2. The CDR3 is 15 residues long. The germline V gene encodes CDR1 LNHNV and CDR2 YYDKDF (reference sequence). Trimming cost V 0 bases and J 4 bases; bases outside gene matches: 2. The CDR3 bases are TGTGCCACCAGCAGAGACCGGGGGGGATACAATGAGCAGTTCTTC. Translated, it gives CATSRDRGGYNEQFF.

The CDR3 spells CASGGQGAYEQYF. The DNA for the CDR3 is TGCGCCAGCGGGGGACAGGGGGCTTACGAGCAGTACTTC. This chain connects TRBV5-1 to TRBJ2-7; TRBD1 matches 12 bases. The length of the CDR3 is 13 residues. Germline loops: CDR1 SGHRS, CDR2 YFSETQ. V dropped 7 bases and J dropped 4; count of bases not matched to a gene: 3.

The rearrangement links TRBV18 to TRBJ1-2, with unresolved D. This CDR3 has 14 residues. Germline assignment: CDR1 KGHSH and CDR2 LQKENI. Trimming cost V 0 bases and J 5 bases, with 10 bases left between them. In nucleotides, the CDR3 is TGTGCCAGCTCACCACCAGGCGCCCCATATGGCTACACCTTC. This gives the protein CASSPPGAPYGYTF.

The genes are TRBV11-2 and TRBJ1-4; maybe TRBD1 (5 bases). Germline V gene lookup returns CDR1 SGHAT and CDR2 FQNNGV. This CDR3 has 15 residues. V was shortened by 0 bases and J by 3 bases, with 8 bases between the two germline ends. The CDR3 DNA is TGTGCCAGCAGCTTAGAGAGGGGTGCTAATGAAAAACTGTTTTTT. This sequence encodes CASSLERGANEKLFF.

This chain connects TRBV9 to TRBJ1-1, with 10 bases identical to TRBD1. Germline V gene lookup returns CDR1 SGDLS and CDR2 YYNGEE. J was trimmed by 5 bases and V by 6 bases; bases with no gene match: 10. The CDR3 sequence is 15 residues long. The CDR3 region is CASTLRGTGETEAFF. The CDR3 coding sequence is TGTGCCAGCACCCTAAGGGGGACAGGGGAGACTGAAGCTTTCTTT.

V gene TRBV11-2 combines with J gene TRBJ2-1, with 10 bases fitting TRBD1. Germline-derived CDR1 and CDR2 are SGHAT and FQNNGV. The junction had 17 bases not matched to a gene; V was cut back by 5 bases and J by 4 bases. The CDR3 consists of 19 residues. This CDR3 reads CASSPRPPRDRGLYNEQFF. DNA for the CDR3: TGTGCCAGCAGCCCCCGACCCCCCCGGGACAGGGGACTTTACAATGAGCAGTTCTTC.

The J gene is TRBJ1-2, the V gene TRBV7-2, with a tentative D call TRBD1 (5 bases). V was shortened by 5 bases and J by 7 bases, with 17 bases between the two germline ends. The length of the CDR3 is 14 residues. CDR1 is SGHTA, CDR2 FQGNSA, per germline. CDR3 in amino acids: CASSNSGGLGGYTF. Here the CDR3 DNA reads TGTGCCAGCAGCAATTCTGGGGGATTGGGTGGCTACACCTTC.

V is TRBV19 and J is TRBJ1-1; 7 positions match TRBD1. CDR3 length: 13 amino acids. From germline, CDR1 is LNHDA and CDR2 SQIVND (reference sequence). Unmatched junction bases numbered 5, after V lost 5 bases and J lost 5 bases. Here the CDR3 reads CASSPQGVTEAFF. Here the CDR3 DNA reads TGTGCCAGTAGTCCCCAGGGGGTGACTGAAGCTTTCTTT. The full variable domain, in which reference TRBV19 and TRBJ1-1 provide the parts outside the CDR3, is DGGITQSPKYLFRKEGQNVTLSCEQNLNHDAMYWYRQDPGQGLRLIYYSQIVNDFQKGDIAEGYSVSREKKESFPLTVTSAQKNPTAFYLCASSPQGVTEAFFGQGTRLTVV.

The genes are TRBV2 and TRBJ2-7; D is perhaps TRBD2 (5 bases). The V end lost 4 bases, the J end lost 7 bases, and 20 bases lay between the germline ends. CDR1 and CDR2 (germline): SNHLY, FYNNEI. This CDR3 comprises 15 residues. The CDR3 DNA sequence: TGTGCCAGCAGTGTAGCGACAACTCCTCCTCGTGAGCAGTACTTC. Its translation is CASSVATTPPREQYF.